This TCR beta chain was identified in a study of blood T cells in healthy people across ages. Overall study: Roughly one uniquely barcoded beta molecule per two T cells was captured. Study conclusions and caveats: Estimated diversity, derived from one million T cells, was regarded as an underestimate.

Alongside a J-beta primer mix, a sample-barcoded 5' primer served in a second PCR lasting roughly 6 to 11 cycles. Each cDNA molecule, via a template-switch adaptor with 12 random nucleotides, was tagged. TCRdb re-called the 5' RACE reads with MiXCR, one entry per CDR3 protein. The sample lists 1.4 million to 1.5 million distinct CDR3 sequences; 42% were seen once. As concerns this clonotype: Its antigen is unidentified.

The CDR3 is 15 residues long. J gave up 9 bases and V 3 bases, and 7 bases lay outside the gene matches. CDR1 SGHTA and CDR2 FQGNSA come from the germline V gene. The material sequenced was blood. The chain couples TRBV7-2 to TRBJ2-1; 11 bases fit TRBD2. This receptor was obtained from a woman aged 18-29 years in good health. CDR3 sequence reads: CASSFLAGGSGEQFF. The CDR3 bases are TGTGCCAGCAGCTTTCTAGCGGGAGGCTCCGGTGAGCAGTTCTTC.